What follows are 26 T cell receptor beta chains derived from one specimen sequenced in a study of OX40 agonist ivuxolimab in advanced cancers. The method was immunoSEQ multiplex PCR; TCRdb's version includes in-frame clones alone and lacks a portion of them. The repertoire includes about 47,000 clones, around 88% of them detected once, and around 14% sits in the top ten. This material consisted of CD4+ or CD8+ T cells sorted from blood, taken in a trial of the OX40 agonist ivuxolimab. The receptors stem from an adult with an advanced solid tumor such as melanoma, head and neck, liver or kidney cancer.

The CDR3 protein is CASSAGRAQSTYEQYF. The CDR3 DNA follows: TGCGCCAGCAGCGCGGGACGGGCCCAATCCACCTACGAGCAGTACTTC. The rearrangement links TRBV5-1 to TRBJ2-7; a weak D match, TRBD2 (6 bases). Between the trimmed V and J ends, which lost 4 bases and 2 bases, there was a span of 19 bases. Germline CDR1 and CDR2: SGHRS and YFSETQ. The CDR3 runs to 16 residues.

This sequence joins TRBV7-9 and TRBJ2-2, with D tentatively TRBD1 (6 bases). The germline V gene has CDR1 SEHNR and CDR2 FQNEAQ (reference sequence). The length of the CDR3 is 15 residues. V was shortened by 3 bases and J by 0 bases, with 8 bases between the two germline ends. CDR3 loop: CASSFTGPNTGELFF. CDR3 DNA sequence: TGTGCCAGCAGCTTTACAGGGCCGAACACCGGGGAGCTGTTTTTT. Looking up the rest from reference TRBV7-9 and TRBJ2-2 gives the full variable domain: DTGVSQNPRHKITKRGQNVTFRCDPISEHNRLYWYRQTLGQGPEFLTYFQNEAQLEKSRLLSDRFSAERPKGSFSTLEIQRTEQGDSAMYLCASSFTGPNTGELFFGEGSRLTVL.

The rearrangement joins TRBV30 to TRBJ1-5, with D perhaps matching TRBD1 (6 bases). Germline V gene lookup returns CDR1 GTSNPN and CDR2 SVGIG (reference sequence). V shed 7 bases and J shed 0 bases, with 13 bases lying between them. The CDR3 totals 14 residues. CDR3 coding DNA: TGTGCCTTGCAGACAGGTTATAGCAATCAGCCCCAGCATTTT. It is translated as CALQTGYSNQPQHF.

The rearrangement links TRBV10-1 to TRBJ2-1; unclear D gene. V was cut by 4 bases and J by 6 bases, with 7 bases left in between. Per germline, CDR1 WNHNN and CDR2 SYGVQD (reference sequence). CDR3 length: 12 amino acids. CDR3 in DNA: TGCGCCAGCAGTGCCCTACCCAATGAGCAGTTCTTC. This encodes CASSALPNEQFF.

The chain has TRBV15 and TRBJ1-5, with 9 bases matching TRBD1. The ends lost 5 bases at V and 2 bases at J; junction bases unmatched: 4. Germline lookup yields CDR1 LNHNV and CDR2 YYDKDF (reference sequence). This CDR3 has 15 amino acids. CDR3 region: CATSGGQGGNQPQHF. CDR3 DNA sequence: TGTGCCACCAGCGGGGGACAGGGTGGCAATCAGCCCCAGCATTTT.

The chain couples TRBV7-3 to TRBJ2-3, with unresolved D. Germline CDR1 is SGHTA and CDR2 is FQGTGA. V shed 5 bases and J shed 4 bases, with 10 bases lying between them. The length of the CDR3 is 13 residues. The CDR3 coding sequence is TGTGCCAGCAGCCTTCTTGGAGCAGATACGCAGTATTTT. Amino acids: CASSLLGADTQYF.

The CDR3: CASSLAGNTEAFF. Written as DNA, the CDR3 is TGTGCCAGCAGCTTGGCAGGGAACACTGAAGCTTTCTTT. The chain carries TRBV5-6 and TRBJ1-1; D is undetermined. Looked up from germline, CDR1 is SGHDT and CDR2 is YYEEEE. The CDR3 extends over 13 amino acids. V lost 0 bases and J 1 base, leaving 4 bases between the germline ends.

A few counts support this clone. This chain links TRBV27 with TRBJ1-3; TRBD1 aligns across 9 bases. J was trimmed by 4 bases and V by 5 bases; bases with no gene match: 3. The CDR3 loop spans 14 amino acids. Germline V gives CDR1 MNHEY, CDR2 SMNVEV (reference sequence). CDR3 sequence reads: CASSAGTGGNTIYF. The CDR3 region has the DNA TGTGCCAGCAGTGCCGGGACAGGGGGAAACACCATATATTTT.

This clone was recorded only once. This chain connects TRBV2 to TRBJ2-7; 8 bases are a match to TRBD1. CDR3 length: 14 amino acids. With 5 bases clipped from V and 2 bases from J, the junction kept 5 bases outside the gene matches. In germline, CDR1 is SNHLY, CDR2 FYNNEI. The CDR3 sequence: CASSPGQATYEQYF. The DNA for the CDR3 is TGTGCCAGCAGTCCGGGACAGGCAACCTACGAGCAGTACTTC.

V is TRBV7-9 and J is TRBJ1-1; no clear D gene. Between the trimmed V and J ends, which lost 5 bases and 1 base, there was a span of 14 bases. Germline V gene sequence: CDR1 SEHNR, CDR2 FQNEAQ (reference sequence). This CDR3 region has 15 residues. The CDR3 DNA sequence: TGTGCCAGCAGCGGACCTTTGGTGGGGAACACTGAAGCTTTCTTT. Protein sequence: CASSGPLVGNTEAFF.

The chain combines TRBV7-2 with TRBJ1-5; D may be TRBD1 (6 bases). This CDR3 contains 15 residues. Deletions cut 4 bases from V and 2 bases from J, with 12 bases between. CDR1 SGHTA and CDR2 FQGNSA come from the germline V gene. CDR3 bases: TGTGCCAGCAGCTCAGGCAGGGGTGGCAATCAGCCCCAGCATTTT. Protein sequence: CASSSGRGGNQPQHF.

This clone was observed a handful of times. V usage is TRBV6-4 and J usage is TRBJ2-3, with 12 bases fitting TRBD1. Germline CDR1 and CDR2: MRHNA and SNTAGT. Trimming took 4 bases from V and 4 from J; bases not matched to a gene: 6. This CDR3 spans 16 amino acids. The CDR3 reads CASSGTGTGGADTQYF. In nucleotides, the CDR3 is TGTGCCAGCAGTGGGACCGGGACAGGGGGCGCAGATACGCAGTATTTT.

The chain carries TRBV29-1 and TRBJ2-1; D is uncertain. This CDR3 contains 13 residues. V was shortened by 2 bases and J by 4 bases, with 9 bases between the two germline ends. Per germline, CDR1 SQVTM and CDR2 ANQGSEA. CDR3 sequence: CSVERAQYNEQFF. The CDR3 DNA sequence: TGCAGCGTTGAAAGAGCGCAATACAATGAGCAGTTCTTC.

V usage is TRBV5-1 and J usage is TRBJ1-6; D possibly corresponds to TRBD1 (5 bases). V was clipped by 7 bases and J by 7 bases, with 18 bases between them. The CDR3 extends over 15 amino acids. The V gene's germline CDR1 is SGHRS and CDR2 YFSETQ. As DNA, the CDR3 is TGCGCCAGCGGGTTAGACAGTCGGAGAAATTCACCCCTCCACTTT. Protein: CASGLDSRRNSPLHF. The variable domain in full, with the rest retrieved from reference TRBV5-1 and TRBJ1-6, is KAGVTQTPRYLIKTRGQQVTLSCSPISGHRSVSWYQQTPGQGLQFLFEYFSETQRNKGNFPGRFSGRQFSNSRSEMNVSTLELGDSALYLCASGLDSRRNSPLHFGNGTRLTVT.

The CDR3 DNA reads TGTGCCAGCAGCAAGGCGTTGCGGGGCAGGATCTACTACGAGCAGTACTTC. Translating it yields CASSKALRGRIYYEQYF. The rearrangement links TRBV14 to TRBJ2-5; D is possibly TRBD2 (6 bases). With the DNA end fitting TRBJ2-7 better, the J assignment may be wrong. This CDR3 spans 17 amino acids. Germline values: CDR1 SGHDN, CDR2 FVKESK.

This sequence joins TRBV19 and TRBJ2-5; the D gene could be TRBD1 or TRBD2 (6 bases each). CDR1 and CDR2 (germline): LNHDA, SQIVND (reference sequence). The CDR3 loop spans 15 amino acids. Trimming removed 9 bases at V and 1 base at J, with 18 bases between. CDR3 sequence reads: CASDPLGGPQETQYF. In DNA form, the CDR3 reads TGTGCCAGCGACCCTTTGGGGGGCCCCCAAGAGACCCAGTACTTC.

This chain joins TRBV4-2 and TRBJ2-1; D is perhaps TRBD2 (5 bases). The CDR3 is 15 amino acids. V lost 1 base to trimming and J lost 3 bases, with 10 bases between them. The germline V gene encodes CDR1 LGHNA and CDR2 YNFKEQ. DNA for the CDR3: TGTGCCAGCAGCCAAGCCGGGAATAGCTACAATGAGCAGTTCTTC. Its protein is CASSQAGNSYNEQFF.

The CDR3 sequence: CASSQVPTSGRTGELFF. Here the CDR3 DNA reads TGTGCCAGCAGTCAAGTCCCGACTAGCGGGAGGACCGGGGAGCTGTTTTTT. The chain uses TRBV7-9 and TRBJ2-2, with 13 bases identical to TRBD2. V lost 6 bases and J lost 5; bases outside the gene matches: 9. Germline CDR1 reads SEHNR; CDR2 reads FQNEAQ (reference sequence). The CDR3 length is 17 residues.

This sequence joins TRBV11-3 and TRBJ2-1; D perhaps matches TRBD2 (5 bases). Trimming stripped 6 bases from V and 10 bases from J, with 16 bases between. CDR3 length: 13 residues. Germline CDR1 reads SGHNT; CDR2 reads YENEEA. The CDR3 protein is CASSWRGRGEQFF. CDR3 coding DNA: TGTGCCAGCAGTTGGAGAGGCCGCGGGGAGCAGTTCTTC.

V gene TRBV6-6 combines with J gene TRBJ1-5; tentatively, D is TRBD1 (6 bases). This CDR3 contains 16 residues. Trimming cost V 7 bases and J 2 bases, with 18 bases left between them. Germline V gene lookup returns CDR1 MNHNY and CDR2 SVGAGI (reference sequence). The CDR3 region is CASTSRGLGGNQPQHF. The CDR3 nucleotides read TGTGCCAGCACGTCCAGGGGACTAGGAGGCAATCAGCCCCAGCATTTT.

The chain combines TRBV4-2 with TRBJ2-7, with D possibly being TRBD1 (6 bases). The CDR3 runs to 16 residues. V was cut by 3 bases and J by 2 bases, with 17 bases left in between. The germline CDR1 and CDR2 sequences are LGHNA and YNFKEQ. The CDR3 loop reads CASSHPHRDGAYEQYF. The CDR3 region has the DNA TGTGCCAGCAGCCATCCTCACAGGGACGGCGCCTACGAGCAGTACTTC.

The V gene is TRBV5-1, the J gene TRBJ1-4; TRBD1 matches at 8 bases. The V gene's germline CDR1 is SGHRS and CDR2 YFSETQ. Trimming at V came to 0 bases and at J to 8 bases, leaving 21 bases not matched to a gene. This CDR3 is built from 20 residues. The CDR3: CASSLVVTGTGRSPAEKLFF. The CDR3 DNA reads TGCGCCAGCAGCTTGGTGGTAACCGGGACAGGACGCTCTCCAGCCGAAAAACTGTTTTTT.

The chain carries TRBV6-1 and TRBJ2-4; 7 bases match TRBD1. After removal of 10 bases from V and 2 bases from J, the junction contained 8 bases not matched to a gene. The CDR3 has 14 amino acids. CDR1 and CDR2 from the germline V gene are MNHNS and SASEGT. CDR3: CATKDRVTKNIQYF. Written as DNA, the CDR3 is TGTGCCACAAAAGACAGGGTGACCAAAAACATTCAGTACTTC.

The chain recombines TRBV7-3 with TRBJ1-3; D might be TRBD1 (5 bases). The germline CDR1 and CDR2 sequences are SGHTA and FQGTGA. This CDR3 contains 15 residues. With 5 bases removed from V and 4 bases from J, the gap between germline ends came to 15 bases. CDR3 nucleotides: TGTGCCAGCAGCCCCGGCCGGGGGTGGGGAAACACCATATATTTT. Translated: CASSPGRGWGNTIYF.

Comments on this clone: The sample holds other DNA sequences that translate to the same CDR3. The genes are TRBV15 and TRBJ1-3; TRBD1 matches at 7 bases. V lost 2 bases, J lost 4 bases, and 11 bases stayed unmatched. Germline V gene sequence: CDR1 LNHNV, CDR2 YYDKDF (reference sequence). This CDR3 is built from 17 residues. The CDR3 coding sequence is TGTGCCACCAGCAGACCCACGACAGGGCTTGACGGAAACACCATATATTTT. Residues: CATSRPTTGLDGNTIYF.

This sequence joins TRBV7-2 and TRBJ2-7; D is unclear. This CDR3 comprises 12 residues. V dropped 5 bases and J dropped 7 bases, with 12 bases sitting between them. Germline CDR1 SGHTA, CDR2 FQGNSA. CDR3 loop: CASSQRHGEQYF. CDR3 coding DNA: TGTGCCAGCAGCCAGCGTCACGGGGAGCAGTACTTC.